Listed below are T cell receptor beta chains from one sample, sequenced in a study of blood T cell repertoires in COVID-19. The assay was immunoSEQ multiplex PCR, and TCRdb's table has in-frame clones only and misses some. Of about 350,000 clones in the sample, roughly 90% were seen once. Sequences were obtained from peripheral blood. These TCRs come from a woman aged 60-75 years with COVID-19, enrolled during active disease. Each CDR3 is given with its conserved first and last residue.

CDR3aa: CASSLPPGNNEQFF; v_gene: TRBV7-2
CDR3aa: CASSQGYGILGLYGYTF; v_gene: TRBV4-1
CDR3aa: CASIRTSGANSGANVLTF; v_gene: TRBV19
CDR3aa: CASSLVPGAPNTGELFF; v_gene: TRBV5-1
CDR3aa: CASRPGVGSSYEQYF; v_gene: TRBV6-5
CDR3aa: CAWSDRGGTEAFF; v_gene: TRBV30
CDR3aa: CASSVLGTSKAEYTDTQYF; v_gene: TRBV7-9
CDR3aa: CASSIAGGGAYEQYF; v_gene: TRBV19
CDR3aa: CATTRTGGSGYGYTF; v_gene: TRBV19
CDR3aa: CASSQEPAGVGSPLHF; v_gene: TRBV3-1/TRBV3-2
CDR3aa: CASSVGAGYTF; v_gene: TRBV9
CDR3aa: CATSGGGQAASGANVLTF; v_gene: TRBV15
CDR3aa: CASSLGGPTEAFF; v_gene: TRBV12-3/TRBV12-4
CDR3aa: CASSEVGTPNYGYTF; v_gene: TRBV2
CDR3aa: CASSLLTGSTGELFF; v_gene: TRBV4-1
CDR3aa: CSVEIVRGHEQYF; v_gene: TRBV29-1
CDR3aa: CASSKGTGLTNEKLFF; v_gene: TRBV5-6
CDR3aa: CASSFGTSGARSTDTQYF; v_gene: TRBV3-1/TRBV3-2
CDR3aa: CASSHSPPRAPRADTEAFF; v_gene: TRBV3-1/TRBV3-2
CDR3aa: CASSVASSGNTIYF; v_gene: TRBV9
CDR3aa: CASSPNYEQYF; v_gene: TRBV7-2
CDR3aa: CASSSLGQGAGGYTF; v_gene: TRBV27